The 3 T cell receptor beta chains given below trace back to one sample, sequenced in a study of cytomegalovirus exposure and HLA in healthy donors. The PCR ran on 60 Vbeta and 13 Jbeta primers. Assay used: immunoSEQ multiplex PCR; TCRdb lists only in-frame clones, some missing. The sample contains 150,000 to 190,000 clones, about 75% of which appear only once. The sequencing sample was made of PBMCs. The receptors derive from a man aged 18 to 30 in good health and CMV-seronegative.

In this sample, this clone turned up a few times. This chain uses TRBV10-3 with TRBJ2-7; 10 bases fit TRBD1. The trim removed 10 bases at V and 2 bases at J, leaving 8 bases unmatched. This CDR3 spans 14 amino acids. Germline V gene data show CDR1 as ENHRY and CDR2 as SYGVKD. Here the CDR3 DNA reads TGTGCCACCACCGACAGGGGGCTAACCTACGAGCAGTACTTC. Translation: CATTDRGLTYEQYF.

The V call is TRBV5-1, the J call TRBJ2-3; TRBD2 matches 12 bases. Germline V CDR1 and CDR2: SGHRS, YFSETQ. The CDR3 length is 18 residues. The J segment lost 2 bases and the V segment lost 0 bases, leaving 7 bases of the junction unmatched. The CDR3 sequence is CASSLDRGLAGHTDTQYF. The CDR3 DNA reads as TGCGCCAGCAGCTTGGACCGGGGACTAGCGGGCCACACAGATACGCAGTATTTT.

The genes are TRBV6-5 and TRBJ2-3, with 7 nucleotides matching TRBD1. The germline V gene encodes CDR1 MNHEY and CDR2 SVGAGI. The ends lost 6 bases at V and 4 bases at J; junction bases unmatched: 1. This CDR3 contains 12 residues. The CDR3 DNA follows: TGTGCCAGCAGGGGGACAGCAGATACGCAGTATTTT. Its translation: CASRGTADTQYF.